Listed below are T cell receptor beta chains from one sample, sequenced in a study of shared clonotypes between healthy human individuals. Sequenced by immunoSEQ multiplex PCR; TCRdb stores in-frame clones only, minus some. The sample has more than 450,000 clones, roughly 78% seen once. The sample comprised PBMCs. The receptors here all came from a woman aged 35 to 49 in good health. Some clones in this sample may be carry-over from other donors' samples. The CDR3 runs from the conserved cysteine through the conserved F or W. D genes are given only for firm matches. A row's size may be missing; if present it is once, few, many or a size class.

J: TRBJ2-7; size: -; V: TRBV6-6; D: -; CDR3: CASTVKIRYEQYF; DNA: TGTGCCAGCACGGTGAAGATTCGGTACGAGCAGTACTTC
J: TRBJ2-3; size: -; V: TRBV6-5; D: -; CDR3: CASSYRGHSTDTQYF; DNA: TGTGCCAGCAGTTACCGCGGGCATTCCACAGATACGCAGTATTTT
J: TRBJ2-2; size: -; V: TRBV16; D: -; CDR3: CASSQSFSGELFF; DNA: TGTGCCAGCAGCCAATCATTTTCCGGGGAGCTGTTTTTT
J: TRBJ2-3; size: medium-sized; V: TRBV6-4; D: -; CDR3: CASSDKGGTDTQYF; DNA: TGTGCCAGCAGTGATAAGGGAGGCACAGATACGCAGTATTTT
J: TRBJ1-2; size: -; V: TRBV30; D: TRBD1; CDR3: CAWSAETGPHGYTF; DNA: TGTGCCTGGAGTGCAGAGACAGGGCCCCACGGCTACACCTTC
J: TRBJ1-1; size: -; V: TRBV28; D: -; CDR3: CASRRGQPNTEAFF; DNA: TGTGCCAGCAGGCGCGGACAGCCGAACACTGAAGCTTTCTTT
J: TRBJ2-1; size: -; V: TRBV7-2; D: TRBD2; CDR3: CASSLSHLAGGSEQFF; DNA: TGTGCCAGCAGCTTGAGTCATTTAGCGGGAGGTAGTGAGCAGTTCTTC
J: TRBJ1-1; size: -; V: TRBV5-4; D: TRBD1; CDR3: CASSRQGGNMNTEAFF; DNA: TGTGCCAGCAGCCGACAGGGGGGAAACATGAACACTGAAGCTTTCTTT
J: TRBJ1-4; size: -; V: TRBV18; D: -; CDR3: CASSPETGLNEKLFF; DNA: TGTGCCAGCTCACCAGAAACAGGACTTAATGAAAAACTGTTTTTT
J: TRBJ2-7; size: -; V: TRBV7-9; D: TRBD2; CDR3: CASSFSGIGLEQYF; DNA: TGTGCCAGCAGCTTTAGCGGGATCGGGCTCGAGCAGTACTTC
J: TRBJ1-2; size: -; V: TRBV5-4; D: TRBD1; CDR3: CASSIPGQENYGYTF; DNA: TGTGCCAGCAGCATACCGGGACAGGAAAACTATGGCTACACCTTC
J: TRBJ2-3; size: -; V: TRBV27; D: -; CDR3: CASSPGRFLTDTQYF; DNA: TGTGCCAGCAGCCCGGGACGTTTCCTCACAGATACGCAGTATTTT
J: TRBJ2-1; size: -; V: TRBV19; D: TRBD2; CDR3: CASSILAVPNEQFF; DNA: TGTGCCAGTAGTATACTAGCGGTCCCAAATGAGCAGTTCTTC
J: TRBJ1-6; size: -; V: TRBV10-2; D: -; CDR3: CASSDLGYNSPLHF; DNA: TGCGCCAGCAGTGATTTAGGGTATAATTCACCCCTCCACTTT
J: TRBJ1-1; size: -; V: TRBV5-1; D: -; CDR3: CASSLALGGMNTEAFF; DNA: TGCGCCAGCAGCTTGGCCTTGGGGGGGATGAACACTGAAGCTTTCTTT
J: TRBJ2-3; size: -; V: TRBV21-1; D: -; CDR3: CASSKVVAPRTDTQYF; DNA: TGTGCCAGCAGCAAAGTGGTAGCCCCCCGCACAGATACGCAGTATTTT
J: TRBJ1-2; size: -; V: TRBV7-6; D: -; CDR3: CASSLGGVGGYTF; DNA: TGTGCCAGCAGCTTAGGAGGGGTAGGAGGCTACACCTTC
J: TRBJ2-5; size: -; V: TRBV5-4; D: -; CDR3: CASSKEAQETQYF; DNA: TGTGCCAGCAGTAAAGAGGCTCAAGAGACCCAGTACTTC
J: TRBJ1-2; size: -; V: TRBV9; D: -; CDR3: CASSGSNYGYTF; DNA: TGTGCCAGCAGCGGCTCTAACTATGGCTACACCTTC
J: TRBJ2-7; size: -; V: TRBV28; D: -; CDR3: CASSSVDGMPYEQYF; DNA: TGTGCCAGCAGTTCGGTTGACGGGATGCCCTACGAGCAGTACTTC
J: TRBJ2-3; size: -; V: TRBV6-5; D: -; CDR3: CASSYRDISTDTQYF; DNA: TGTGCCAGCTCCTACCGGGACATCAGCACAGATACGCAGTATTTT
J: TRBJ2-7; size: -; V: TRBV30; D: -; CDR3: CAWSYGTAVSYEQYF; DNA: TGTGCCTGGAGTTACGGGACGGCAGTCTCCTACGAGCAGTACTTC
J: TRBJ1-6; size: -; V: TRBV28; D: TRBD1; CDR3: CASSGRGSRNSPLHF; DNA: TGTGCCAGCAGTGGCAGGGGGTCGCGCAATTCACCCCTCCACTTT
J: TRBJ1-1; size: -; V: TRBV27; D: -; CDR3: CASSISLMNTEAFF; DNA: TGTGCCAGCAGTATCAGCCTCATGAACACTGAAGCTTTCTTT
J: TRBJ2-3; size: -; V: TRBV18; D: -; CDR3: CASSPGTFPSTDTQYF; DNA: TGTGCCAGCTCACCAGGAACTTTTCCTAGCACAGATACGCAGTATTTT
J: TRBJ1-2; size: -; V: TRBV29-1; D: TRBD1; CDR3: CSVERTGGYGYTF; DNA: TGCAGCGTTGAACGGACAGGGGGCTATGGCTACACCTTC
J: TRBJ2-1; size: -; V: TRBV18; D: -; CDR3: CASSPTVGRYNEQFF; DNA: TGTGCCAGCTCACCGACTGTGGGGAGGTACAATGAGCAGTTCTTC
J: TRBJ1-2; size: -; V: TRBV7-6; D: TRBD1; CDR3: CASRPGTDYGYTF; DNA: TGTGCCAGCAGGCCCGGGACAGACTATGGCTACACCTTC
J: TRBJ2-5; size: -; V: TRBV18; D: -; CDR3: CASSLEETQYF; DNA: TGTGCCAGCTCACTCGAGGAGACCCAGTACTTC
J: TRBJ2-3; size: few; V: TRBV4-1; D: -; CDR3: CASSQGGSGASTDTQYF; DNA: TGCGCCAGCAGCCAAGGAGGGTCGGGAGCGAGCACAGATACGCAGTATTTT
J: TRBJ2-1; size: -; V: TRBV4-2; D: -; CDR3: CASSTRLVGDTSDEQFF; DNA: TGTGCCAGCAGCACTAGACTTGTAGGGGATACATCCGATGAGCAGTTCTTC
J: TRBJ1-2; size: -; V: TRBV5-1; D: TRBD1; CDR3: CASSLGRGPYGYTF; DNA: TGCGCCAGCAGCTTGGGAAGGGGGCCCTATGGCTACACCTTC
J: TRBJ2-3; size: -; V: TRBV19; D: TRBD2; CDR3: CASSRTSGSTDTQYF; DNA: TGTGCCAGTAGTAGGACTAGCGGGAGCACAGATACGCAGTATTTT